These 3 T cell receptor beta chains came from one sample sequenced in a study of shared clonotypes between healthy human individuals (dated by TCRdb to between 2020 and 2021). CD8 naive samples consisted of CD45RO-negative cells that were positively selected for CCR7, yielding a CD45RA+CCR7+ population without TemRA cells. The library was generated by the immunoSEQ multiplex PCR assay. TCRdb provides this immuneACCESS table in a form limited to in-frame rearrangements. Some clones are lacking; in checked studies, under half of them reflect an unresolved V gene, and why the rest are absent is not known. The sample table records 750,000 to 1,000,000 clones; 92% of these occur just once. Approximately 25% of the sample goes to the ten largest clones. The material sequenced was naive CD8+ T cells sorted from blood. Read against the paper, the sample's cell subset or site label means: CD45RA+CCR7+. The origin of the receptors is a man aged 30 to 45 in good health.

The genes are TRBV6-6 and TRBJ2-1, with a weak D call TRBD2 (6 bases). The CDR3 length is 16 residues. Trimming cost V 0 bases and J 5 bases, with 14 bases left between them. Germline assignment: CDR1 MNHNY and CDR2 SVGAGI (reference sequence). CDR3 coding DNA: TGTGCCAGCAGTTACTCGGCGGGGCAAGTGAACAATGAGCAGTTCTTC. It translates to CASSYSAGQVNNEQFF.

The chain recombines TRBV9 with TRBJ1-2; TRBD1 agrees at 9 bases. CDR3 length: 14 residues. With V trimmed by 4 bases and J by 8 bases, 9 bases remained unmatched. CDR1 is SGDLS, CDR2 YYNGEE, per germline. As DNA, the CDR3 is TGTGCCAGCAGCTCGACAGGGGGTGGGTCCGGCTACACCTTC. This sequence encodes CASSSTGGGSGYTF.

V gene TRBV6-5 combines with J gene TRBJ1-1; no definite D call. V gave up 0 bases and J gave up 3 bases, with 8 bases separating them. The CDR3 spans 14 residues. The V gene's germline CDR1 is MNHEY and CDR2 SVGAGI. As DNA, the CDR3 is TGTGCCAGCAGTTACTCAGGGATCTACACTGAAGCTTTCTTT. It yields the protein CASSYSGIYTEAFF.